A single sample is the source of the 29 T cell receptor beta chains below, sequenced in a study of blood T cell repertoires in COVID-19. Profiled with immunoSEQ multiplex PCR; TCRdb holds only in-frame clones, not every one. This sample has tens of thousands of clones, with just over 85% found just once. The specimen sequenced was peripheral blood. The source is a man in his fifties or sixties with active or convalescent COVID-19.

This sequence joins TRBV5-1 and TRBJ1-2, with D possibly being TRBD1 (5 bases). Trimming took 4 bases from V and 0 from J, leaving 16 bases between them. This CDR3 spans 16 amino acids. Germline assignment: CDR1 SGHRS and CDR2 YFSETQ. As DNA, the CDR3 is TGCGCCAGCAGCGGCCGTGGTCAGGGAACTAACTATGGCTACACCTTC. It is translated as CASSGRGQGTNYGYTF.

This clone turned up a few times. The CDR3 DNA reads TGTGCCAGCAGCTTGGGTGGCTCGCAAGAGACCCAGTACTTC. Protein sequence: CASSLGGSQETQYF. The chain links TRBV5-4 to TRBJ2-5, with unresolved D. Trimming removed 0 bases at V and 2 bases at J, with 8 bases between. Germline V lookup: CDR1 SGHNT, CDR2 YYREEE (reference sequence). CDR3 length: 14 amino acids.

This clone appeared many times. This rearrangement joins TRBV6-1 to TRBJ1-2; maybe TRBD1 (6 bases). Germline assignment: CDR1 MNHNS and CDR2 SASEGT. The CDR3 consists of 14 residues. Trimming pared 2 bases from V and 8 bases from J, leaving 15 bases between. CDR3 sequence (DNA): TGTGCCAGCAGTGAATACCAGGGGCCTCGGGGCTACACCTTC. It yields the protein CASSEYQGPRGYTF.

The CDR3 region is CASSEDRGAADTQYF. In nucleotides, the CDR3 is TGTGCCAGCAGTGAGGACAGGGGTGCCGCAGATACGCAGTATTTT. V and J are TRBV2 and TRBJ2-3; 9 nucleotides match TRBD1. CDR1 and CDR2 (germline): SNHLY, FYNNEI. The CDR3 is made up of 15 amino acids. V shed 3 bases and J 4 bases; nucleotides not matched to a gene: 5. Together with reference TRBV2 and TRBJ2-3, the CDR3 gives the full variable domain: EPEVTQTPSHQVTQMGQEVILRCVPISNHLYFYWYRQILGQKVEFLVSFYNNEISEKSEIFDDQFSVERPDGSNFTLKIRSTKLEDSAMYFCASSEDRGAADTQYFGPGTRLTVL.

The chain uses TRBV4-3 and TRBJ2-7; 7 nucleotides align to TRBD2. V gave up 4 bases and J gave up 4 bases; unmatched junction bases: 10. The CDR3 is made up of 15 amino acids. The germline CDR1 and CDR2 sequences are LGHNA and YSLEER. CDR3 nucleotide sequence: TGCGCCAGCAGCCCCCGGACGGGGGGTGTTTACGAGCAGTACTTC. Amino acid sequence: CASSPRTGGVYEQYF.

The V gene is TRBV5-4, the J gene TRBJ2-7; D is uncertain. Trimming pared 1 base from V and 1 base from J, leaving 3 bases between. CDR3 length: 12 amino acids. Germline V CDR1 and CDR2: SGHNT, YYREEE (reference sequence). This CDR3 is CASSLLSYEQYF. CDR3 bases: TGTGCCAGCAGCTTGCTTTCCTACGAGCAGTACTTC.

In this sample, this clone turned up many times. This sequence joins TRBV6-5 and TRBJ2-7; 7 bases agree with TRBD1. V shed 5 bases and J 3 bases; nucleotides not matched to a gene: 4. Germline CDR1 reads MNHEY; CDR2 reads SVGAGI. This CDR3 region has 13 residues. CDR3 sequence (DNA): TGTGCCAGCAGTAAGCACAGGGGCTACGAGCAGTACTTC. Protein sequence: CASSKHRGYEQYF.

The rearrangement joins TRBV6-5 to TRBJ2-7, with TRBD1 identical over 9 bases. CDR1 is MNHEY and CDR2 is SVGAGI in the germline V gene. The CDR3 is 15 residues long. The V gene end was trimmed by 4 bases and the J gene end by 2 bases; junction bases not matched to a gene: 6. The DNA of the CDR3 is TGTGCCAGCAGTTCCTACAGGGGGCCAACCTACGAGCAGTACTTC. Its protein is CASSSYRGPTYEQYF.

The rearrangement links TRBV19 to TRBJ1-5; tentatively, D is TRBD1 (5 bases). V was pared by 4 bases and J by 1 base, with 11 bases between. The germline V gene has CDR1 LNHDA and CDR2 SQIVND (reference sequence). This CDR3 is 15 amino acids long. Here the CDR3 reads CASSKEGQSNQPQHF. In nucleotides, the CDR3 is TGTGCCAGTAGTAAGGAGGGGCAAAGCAATCAGCCCCAGCATTTT. Filled out from reference TRBV19 and TRBJ1-5, the complete variable domain reads DGGITQSPKYLFRKEGQNVTLSCEQNLNHDAMYWYRQDPGQGLRLIYYSQIVNDFQKGDIAEGYSVSREKKESFPLTVTSAQKNPTAFYLCASSKEGQSNQPQHFGDGTRLSIL.

The chain couples TRBV6-1 to TRBJ2-1; tentative D call: TRBD1 (5 bases). The V end lost 8 bases, the J end lost 10 bases, and 18 bases lay between the germline ends. Looked up from germline, CDR1 is MNHNS and CDR2 is SASEGT. This CDR3 has 13 amino acids. DNA of the CDR3: TGTGCCAGCTTTAGGATTGCCAAGGGGGAGCAGTTCTTC. As protein: CASFRIAKGEQFF.

This clone was observed once. The CDR3 loop reads CATSASGYGYTF. DNA of the CDR3: TGTGCCACCAGTGCCTCAGGGTATGGCTACACCTTC. The chain is built from TRBV24-1 and TRBJ1-2; D possibly corresponds to TRBD1 (5 bases). This CDR3 spans 12 amino acids. The germline V gene has CDR1 KGHDR and CDR2 SFDVKD. V was shortened by 5 bases and J by 5 bases, with 8 bases between the two germline ends.

This chain connects TRBV5-5 to TRBJ2-7, with 8 bases fitting TRBD2. Germline CDR1 SGHKS, CDR2 YYEKEE (reference sequence). The CDR3 has 15 amino acids. With 1 base clipped from V and 6 bases from J, the junction kept 9 bases outside the gene matches. The CDR3 reads CASSLSGLVQSEQYF. CDR3 DNA sequence: TGTGCCAGCAGCTTGTCGGGACTAGTTCAGAGCGAGCAGTACTTC.

The gene calls are TRBV19 and TRBJ2-3; a weak D match, TRBD2 (5 bases). In germline, CDR1 is LNHDA, CDR2 SQIVND (reference sequence). V lost 5 bases to trimming and J lost 0 bases, with 15 bases between them. This CDR3 is built from 16 residues. This CDR3 is CASSAAGSLSTDTQYF. CDR3 nucleotide sequence: TGTGCCAGTAGTGCGGCGGGTAGCTTGAGCACAGATACGCAGTATTTT.

The V and J genes are TRBV24-1 and TRBJ2-3, with TRBD1 matching 7 bases. This CDR3 has 17 amino acids. From germline, CDR1 is KGHDR and CDR2 SFDVKD. With 12 bases clipped from V and 0 bases from J, the junction kept 17 bases outside the gene matches. The CDR3 protein is CAVGGRRTHTSTDTQYF. CDR3 DNA: TGTGCCGTAGGGGGCCGGAGAACACACACTAGCACAGATACGCAGTATTTT.

The CDR3 DNA follows: TGTGCCAGCCAAACTAGCGGGGGATTTAATGAGCAGTTCTTC. Translating gives CASQTSGGFNEQFF. V and J are TRBV28 and TRBJ2-1; 11 bases match TRBD2. The CDR3 totals 14 residues. V lost 8 bases, J lost 7 bases, and 7 bases stayed unmatched. Germline V CDR1 and CDR2: MDHEN, SYDVKM. Full variable domain (remainder filled in from reference TRBV28 and TRBJ2-1): DVKVTQSSRYLVKRTGEKVFLECVQDMDHENMFWYRQDPGLGLRLIYFSYDVKMKEKGDIPEGYSVSREKKERFSLILESASTNQTSMYLCASQTSGGFNEQFFGPGTRLTVL.

This clone was picked up one time. The rearrangement uses TRBV27 and TRBJ2-7; 7 bases line up with TRBD2. The CDR3 extends over 14 amino acids. Germline values: CDR1 MNHEY, CDR2 SMNVEV (reference sequence). V lost 6 bases and J lost 2; bases outside the gene matches: 7. The CDR3 reads CASSRGDYTYEQYF. The CDR3 DNA reads as TGTGCCAGCAGCCGAGGGGACTATACCTACGAGCAGTACTTC.

The rearrangement uses TRBV6-5 and TRBJ1-6; no clear D gene. Germline CDR1 MNHEY, CDR2 SVGAGI. Trimming shortened V by 3 bases and J by 7 bases, and 10 bases separated the two germline ends. CDR3 size: 14 residues. CDR3 in DNA: TGTGCCAGCAGTTATGGTACCGAGAATTCACCCCTCCACTTT. Its translation is CASSYGTENSPLHF.

The V gene is TRBV6-5, the J gene TRBJ2-1; 9 bases fit TRBD2. CDR1 is MNHEY and CDR2 is SVGAGI in the germline V gene. The CDR3 sequence is 14 residues long. V lost 8 bases and J lost 10; bases outside the gene matches: 12. This chain's CDR3 is CASAQAGGEVEQFF. CDR3 in DNA: TGTGCCAGCGCACAGGCGGGAGGGGAGGTGGAGCAGTTCTTC.

This sequence joins TRBV6-5 and TRBJ2-5; D is perhaps TRBD1 (6 bases). The CDR3 has 14 residues. CDR1 MNHEY and CDR2 SVGAGI come from the germline V gene. V lost 7 bases, J lost 2 bases, and 14 bases lay in between. The CDR3 is CASTLQGWQETQYF. The CDR3 bases are TGTGCCAGCACCTTGCAGGGGTGGCAAGAGACCCAGTACTTC.

This chain links TRBV20-1 with TRBJ2-1; 7 positions match TRBD1. The CDR3 covers 13 residues. J lost 7 bases, V lost 3 bases, and 6 bases had no gene match. Per the germline V gene, CDR1 is DFQATT and CDR2 is SNEGSKA (reference sequence). CDR3 residues: CSASTGAVNEQFF. CDR3 sequence (DNA): TGCAGTGCTAGTACAGGGGCAGTAAATGAGCAGTTCTTC.

The V and J genes are TRBV6-2 or TRBV6-3 and TRBJ1-5; D possibly corresponds to TRBD1 (5 bases). Germline V gene lookup returns CDR1 MNHEY and CDR2 SVGEGT. This CDR3 is 12 amino acids long. The ends were cut back, 2 bases at V and 7 bases at J, with 6 bases in the middle. In DNA form, the CDR3 reads TGTGCCAGCAGTTACGCAGGGCAGCCCCAGCATTTT. As protein: CASSYAGQPQHF.

The chain links TRBV4-1 to TRBJ1-5; the match to TRBD1 covers 7 bases. Germline CDR1 reads MGHRA; CDR2 reads YSYEKL. CDR3 length: 17 residues. With V trimmed by 6 bases and J by 0 bases, 11 bases remained unmatched. CDR3: CASSEQGTGSSNQPQHF. CDR3 nucleotide sequence: TGCGCCAGCAGTGAACAGGGGACGGGGAGTAGCAATCAGCCCCAGCATTTT.

The chain joins TRBV27 to TRBJ2-1; D call uncertain. Trimming shortened V by 0 bases and J by 4 bases, and 4 bases separated the two germline ends. CDR1 is MNHEY, CDR2 SMNVEV, per germline (reference sequence). This CDR3 spans 13 amino acids. The CDR3 coding sequence is TGTGCCAGCAGTTTATCCCAATACAATGAGCAGTTCTTC. It specifies CASSLSQYNEQFF.

The chain is built from TRBV3-1 (or the pseudogene TRBV3-2) and TRBJ2-7, with TRBD1 matching 9 bases. Trimming took 2 bases from V and 0 from J; bases not matched to a gene: 2. CDR1 LGHDT and CDR2 YNNKEL come from the germline V gene (reference sequence). This CDR3 spans 15 amino acids. The CDR3 spells CASSQTGGYSYEQYF. CDR3 bases: TGTGCCAGCAGCCAAACAGGGGGCTACTCCTACGAGCAGTACTTC.

The V gene is TRBV7-2, the J gene TRBJ2-7, with 10 nucleotides matching TRBD2. The germline V gene has CDR1 SGHTA and CDR2 FQGNSA. The V and J ends lost 5 bases and 0 bases, in that order; junction bases with no gene match: 13. The CDR3 runs to 18 residues. The CDR3 sequence: CASSPPGASGGSSYEQYF. The CDR3 DNA reads TGTGCCAGCAGCCCCCCCGGGGCTAGCGGGGGTTCCTCCTACGAGCAGTACTTC.

This rearrangement joins TRBV5-5 to TRBJ2-2; 7 positions match TRBD1. CDR3 length: 16 amino acids. CDR1 SGHKS and CDR2 YYEKEE come from the germline V gene (reference sequence). V dropped 0 bases and J dropped 5; count of bases not matched to a gene: 7. The CDR3 reads CASSLAVRQGTGELFF. The CDR3, as DNA: TGTGCCAGCAGCTTGGCCGTGCGACAGGGAACCGGGGAGCTGTTTTTT.

The gene calls are TRBV5-1 and TRBJ2-1; weak D call: TRBD2 (5 bases). Germline CDR1 SGHRS, CDR2 YFSETQ. V was shortened by 0 bases and J by 9 bases, with 19 bases between the two germline ends. CDR3 length equals 16 residues. CDR3 amino acids: CASSLDVGISKVEQFF. CDR3 in DNA: TGCGCCAGCAGCTTGGATGTCGGGATAAGTAAGGTTGAGCAGTTCTTC.

This clone was seen only a few times. The V gene is TRBV4-1, the J gene TRBJ1-4; 8 bases match TRBD1. The ends lost 0 bases at V and 4 bases at J; junction bases unmatched: 7. This CDR3 contains 17 residues. Germline V gene sequence: CDR1 MGHRA, CDR2 YSYEKL. In DNA form, the CDR3 reads TGCGCCAGCAGCCAAGATCCGATGACAGGGGATAATGAAAAACTGTTTTTT. Translated, it gives CASSQDPMTGDNEKLFF.

This clone appeared a single time. The chain combines TRBV4-1 with TRBJ1-1, with D perhaps TRBD1 (5 bases). In germline, CDR1 is MGHRA, CDR2 YSYEKL. V was clipped by 6 bases and J by 11 bases, with 19 bases between them. CDR3 size: 13 residues. CDR3 region: CASRLDRGEEAFF. As DNA, the CDR3 is TGCGCCAGCAGACTTGACCGGGGGGAGGAGGCTTTCTTT.